This TCR beta chain was retrieved from a study of beta chain features in type 1 diabetes. Whole-study results and caveats: A PCR bias possibly favoring shorter templates would apply equally to patients and controls. The analysis here could not establish whether HLA type shapes TCRB rearrangement. Shorter TCRB CDR3s, moderately but significantly so, were found in Type 1 diabetes patients in all four CD4+ subsets.

What was sequenced were expressed TCRB transcripts, since all of the isolated RNA had been reverse transcribed. Generated by immunoSEQ multiplex PCR, the TCRdb table keeps only in-frame clones and is missing some. The sample contains hundreds of thousands of clones, over 7% of which appear only once. The CDR3 contains 11 residues. Trimming stripped 5 bases from V and 4 bases from J, with 5 bases between. Germline V CDR1 and CDR2: SGHAT, FQNNGV. As concerns this clone: Antigen: not known. The identical CDR3 is also encoded by other nucleotide sequences in the sample.

This receptor was identified in a man aged 30 to 39 with type 1 diabetes. Material for sequencing was central memory CD4+ T cells from blood. The chain has TRBV11-2 and TRBJ2-5; D uncertain. The CDR3, as DNA: TGTGCCAGCAGCATAGGAGAGACCCAGTACTTC. It translates to CASSIGETQYF.